This TCR beta chain was sequenced for a study of shared clonotypes between healthy human individuals. General study results and limits: Clonotypes that were shared across four donors made up roughly 5% of naive CD4 clonotypes. Relative to memory subsets, naive subsets generally showed larger estimated richness.

Original handling: ImmunoSEQ junction-only sequences lacked quality scores, so their filtering differed. TCRdb's copy holds only in-frame clones and misses some; the assay was immunoSEQ multiplex PCR. V and J calls and clone size are as listed in that table; D and trimming were resolved from the DNA. The top ten hold around 1.7% of the sample, which has about 2.1 million clones, 85% to 95% seen once. Points on this clone: Its antigen is undetermined.

Naive-designated CD8 cells lacked CD45RO, were positively enriched for CCR7, and omitted terminally differentiated effector memory CD45RA+ cells. Donors, without exception, were Caucasian adults residing in Nashville, Tennessee. With 5 bases clipped from V and 8 bases from J, the junction kept 5 bases outside the gene matches. Per germline, CDR1 SGHVS and CDR2 FNYEAQ. The CDR3 consists of 15 residues. The sequence derives from a man aged 18 to 35 in good health. Some clones in this sample may be carry-over from other donors' samples. Sequencing was done on a sample of naive CD8+ T cells from PBMCs. The chain uses TRBV7-6 and TRBJ2-1; 14 bases map to TRBD2. The CDR3 reads CASSPRTSGRYEQFF. The CDR3 DNA reads as TGTGCCAGCAGCCCTCGGACTAGCGGGAGGTATGAGCAGTTCTTC.